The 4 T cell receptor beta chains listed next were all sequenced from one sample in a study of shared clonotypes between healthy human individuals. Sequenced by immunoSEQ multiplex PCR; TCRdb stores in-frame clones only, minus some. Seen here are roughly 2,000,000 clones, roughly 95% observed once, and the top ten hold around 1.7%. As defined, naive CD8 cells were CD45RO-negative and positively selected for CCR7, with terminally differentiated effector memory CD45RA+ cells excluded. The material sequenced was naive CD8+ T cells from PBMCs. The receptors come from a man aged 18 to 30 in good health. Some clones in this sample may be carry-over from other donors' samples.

The CDR3 spells CASSLSGGLGTYEQYF. The CDR3, as DNA: TGTGCCAGCAGTTTATCCGGGGGCCTCGGCACCTACGAGCAGTACTTC. The genes are TRBV27 and TRBJ2-7; the D call may be TRBD1 or TRBD2 (6 bases each). CDR1 is MNHEY, CDR2 SMNVEV, per germline (reference sequence). V lost 0 bases and J 2 bases, leaving 14 bases between the germline ends. The CDR3 has 16 residues.

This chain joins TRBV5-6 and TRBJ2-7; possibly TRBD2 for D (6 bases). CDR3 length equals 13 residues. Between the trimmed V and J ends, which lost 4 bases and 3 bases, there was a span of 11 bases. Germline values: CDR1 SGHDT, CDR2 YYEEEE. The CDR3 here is CASSIAGGYEQYF. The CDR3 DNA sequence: TGTGCCAGCAGCATCGCCGGGGGCTACGAGCAGTACTTC.

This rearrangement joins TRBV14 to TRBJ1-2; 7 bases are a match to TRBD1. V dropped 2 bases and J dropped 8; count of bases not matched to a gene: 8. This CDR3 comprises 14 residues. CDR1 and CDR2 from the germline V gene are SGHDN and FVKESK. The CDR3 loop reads CASSQNRGPEGYTF. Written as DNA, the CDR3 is TGTGCCAGCAGCCAAAACAGGGGACCTGAGGGCTACACCTTC.

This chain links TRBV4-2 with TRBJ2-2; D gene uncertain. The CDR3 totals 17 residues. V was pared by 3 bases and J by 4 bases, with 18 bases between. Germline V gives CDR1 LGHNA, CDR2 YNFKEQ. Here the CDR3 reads CASSQTSRAPGTGELFF. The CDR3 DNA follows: TGTGCCAGCAGCCAGACGTCTCGGGCCCCCGGCACCGGGGAGCTGTTTTTT.